These 6 T cell receptor beta chains share one sample of origin, sequenced in a study of T cells in Graves' hyperthyroidism and ophthalmopathy. The investigators amplified TCR beta CDR3 regions from RNA transcripts. HTBI primers drove first-round RT-PCR of the TCR CDR3. TCRdb ran MiXCR on the multiplex PCR reads and lists one entry per CDR3 protein. Of around 700,000 distinct CDR3 sequences listed, about 17% are singletons. Sequenced: blood. The receptor set was obtained from a woman aged 45 to 65 with Graves' hyperthyroidism that later progressed to Graves' ophthalmopathy.

Many counts were recorded for this clonotype. The chain carries TRBV6-1 and TRBJ2-5, with 12 positions matching TRBD2. The CDR3 consists of 16 residues. In germline, CDR1 is MNHNS, CDR2 SASEGT. Trimming cost V 7 bases and J 4 bases; bases outside gene matches: 10. The chain's CDR3 is CASKLLTSGGTETQYF. CDR3 nucleotides: TGTGCCAGCAAACTTTTGACTAGCGGGGGTACAGAGACCCAGTACTTC.

This clonotype was counted at least ten times. A read error may produce the germline difference seen at one junction end. This chain joins TRBV5-1 and TRBJ1-3; D is undetermined. This CDR3 spans 13 amino acids. The germline V gene encodes CDR1 SGHRS and CDR2 YFSETQ. The CDR3, as DNA: TGTGCCAGTTCACTGGACTCTGGAAACACCATATATTTT. It specifies CASSLDSGNTIYF.

The V gene is TRBV7-3, the J gene TRBJ2-1, with 10 bases lining up with TRBD2. Germline assignment: CDR1 SGHTA and CDR2 FQGTGA. The CDR3 length is 20 residues. The V gene end was trimmed by 5 bases and the J gene end by 1 base; junction bases not matched to a gene: 17. CDR3 sequence: CASSHTTASGGNISYNEQFF. The CDR3 bases are TGTGCCAGCAGCCACACGACCGCTAGCGGGGGAAACATATCCTACAATGAGCAGTTCTTC.

Only a few counts were recorded for this clonotype. The chain has TRBV6-1 and TRBJ1-2; D not resolved. The length of the CDR3 is 15 residues. The V end lost 4 bases, the J end lost 0 bases, and 12 bases lay between the germline ends. Germline CDR1 MNHNS, CDR2 SASEGT. CDR3 residues: CASSGRGFPNYGYTF. The CDR3 DNA reads TGTGCCAGCAGTGGTCGAGGGTTTCCTAACTATGGCTACACCTTC.

This clonotype was observed a handful of times. The rearrangement links TRBV6-1 to TRBJ1-2; D not certain. This CDR3 is built from 16 residues. The V end was cut by 3 bases, the J end by 5 bases, with 19 bases between. Per germline, CDR1 MNHNS and CDR2 SASEGT. CDR3 loop: CASSDPVDREEYGYTF. CDR3 bases: TGTGCCAGCAGTGACCCCGTTGATAGAGAGGAGTATGGCTACACCTTC.

This clonotype was detected only a few times. The chain combines TRBV24-1 with TRBJ2-7, with no clear D. Germline CDR1 KGHDR, CDR2 SFDVKD. Trimming shortened V by 1 base and J by 3 bases, and 6 bases separated the two germline ends. The CDR3 runs 13 residues. CDR3 nucleotide sequence: TGTGCCACCAGTGATTTTTCAGGCTACGAGCAGTACTTC. Encoded protein: CATSDFSGYEQYF.